One and the same sample provided the 16 T cell receptor beta chains below, sequenced in a study of human T cells and chemical hapten exposure. TCRdb ran MiXCR on the RACE reads and lists one entry per CDR3 protein. In the table there are roughly 40,000 distinct CDR3 sequences, around 12% of which are singletons. This sample's time point: pre-sensitization, week 0. The treatment here: therapeutic diphenylcyclopropenone sensitization with weekly scalp DPC. Material: whole blood, obtained in connection with sensitization to the hapten diphenylcyclopropenone (DPC). The receptors were gathered from a woman in her thirties with alopecia areata. Some clones in this sample may be carry-over from other donors' samples.

This clonotype came up a few times. The genes are TRBV7-3 and TRBJ2-3; D is possibly TRBD2 (5 bases). The CDR3 runs to 16 residues. Trimming pared 5 bases from V and 0 bases from J, leaving 15 bases between. Germline CDR1 and CDR2: SGHTA and FQGTGA. The CDR3 DNA sequence: TGTGCCAGCAGCCCCTGGGGTAGCGTTAGCACAGATACGCAGTATTTT. It translates to CASSPWGSVSTDTQYF.

This rearrangement joins TRBV6-2 or TRBV6-3 to TRBJ1-1; D not resolved. V was shortened by 11 bases and J by 1 base, with 8 bases between the two germline ends. Germline-derived CDR1 and CDR2 are MNHEY and SVGEGT. The CDR3 has 11 residues. The CDR3 DNA is TGTGCCTCACGAGGGAACACTGAAGCTTTCTTT. This translates into CASRGNTEAFF.

This clonotype was counted a few times. The J gene is TRBJ2-5, the V gene TRBV20-1; TRBD2 aligns across 7 bases. The V segment lost 6 bases and the J segment 3 bases; nucleotides outside the gene matches: 4. This CDR3 is 12 amino acids long. Germline assignment: CDR1 DFQATT and CDR2 SNEGSKA (reference sequence). The CDR3 protein is CSAPGLKETQYF. The CDR3 DNA reads TGCAGTGCCCCGGGACTAAAAGAGACCCAGTACTTC.

The chain carries TRBV10-3 and TRBJ2-5; D is ambiguous. Trimming took off 0 bases at V and 5 bases at J, with 10 bases between the two ends. Germline CDR1 reads ENHRY; CDR2 reads SYGVKD. The CDR3 extends over 14 amino acids. CDR3 nucleotide sequence: TGTGCCATCAGTGAGTCGAACCTGGGGGAGACCCAGTACTTC. The encoded protein is CAISESNLGETQYF.

The chain couples TRBV28 to TRBJ1-2; 8 bases are a match to TRBD1. Germline-derived CDR1 and CDR2 are MDHEN and SYDVKM. V lost 7 bases and J lost 2; bases outside the gene matches: 9. The CDR3 spans 15 residues. CDR3 coding DNA: TGTGCCAGCACGACAGGACAGGGAGGCAACTATGGCTACACCTTC. It codes for CASTTGQGGNYGYTF.

The rearrangement joins TRBV5-5 to TRBJ2-2; no clear D. Germline V gene lookup returns CDR1 SGHKS and CDR2 YYEKEE (reference sequence). The CDR3 runs 13 residues. Trimming took off 2 bases at V and 4 bases at J, with 6 bases between the two ends. This CDR3 reads CASSFTSTGELFF. DNA for the CDR3: TGTGCCAGCAGCTTTACAAGCACCGGGGAGCTGTTTTTT. The full variable domain, rest sourced from reference TRBV5-5 and TRBJ2-2, is DAGVTQSPTHLIKTRGQQVTLRCSPISGHKSVSWYQQVLGQGPQFIFQYYEKEERGRGNFPDRFSARQFPNYSSELNVNALLLGDSALYLCASSFTSTGELFFGEGSRLTVL.

This clonotype came up many times. The chain is built from TRBV20-1 and TRBJ2-7, with 12 bases aligning to TRBD1. CDR3 length: 14 amino acids. The ends lost 4 bases at V and 6 bases at J; junction bases unmatched: 7. Germline CDR1 and CDR2: DFQATT and SNEGSKA (reference sequence). The CDR3 region has the DNA TGCAGTGCTACCCGGGACAGGGGGCTGGGCGAGCAGTACTTC. Protein: CSATRDRGLGEQYF.

The chain is built from TRBV7-2 and TRBJ1-2; D remains ambiguous. V lost 2 bases, J lost 2 bases, and 9 bases lay in between. In germline, CDR1 is SGHTA, CDR2 FQGNSA. The CDR3 spans 14 residues. The CDR3: CASSLTPLNYGYTF. For the CDR3, the DNA is TGTGCCAGCAGCTTAACTCCACTAAACTATGGCTACACCTTC.

This clonotype appeared many times. The chain joins TRBV7-3 to TRBJ2-4; 14 nucleotides match TRBD2. CDR3 size: 18 residues. Trimming took 0 bases from V and 8 from J; bases not matched to a gene: 9. Germline V gene data show CDR1 as SGHTA and CDR2 as FQGTGA. CDR3: CASSLTGLAGEVEDIQYF. The DNA of the CDR3 is TGTGCCAGCAGCTTAACGGGACTAGCGGGAGAGGTGGAAGACATTCAGTACTTC. Supplemented by reference TRBV7-3 and TRBJ2-4, the full variable domain reads GAGVSQTPSNKVTEKGKYVELRCDPISGHTALYWYRQSLGQGPEFLIYFQGTGAADDSGLPNDRFFAVRPEGSVSTLKIQRTERGDSAVYLCASSLTGLAGEVEDIQYFGAGTRLSVL.

This clonotype appeared a few times. The V gene is TRBV29-1, the J gene TRBJ2-3; 8 bases fit TRBD1. CDR3 length equals 15 residues. CDR1 is SQVTM and CDR2 is ANQGSEA in the germline V gene. The V gene end was trimmed by 3 bases and the J gene end by 0 bases; junction bases not matched to a gene: 5. CDR3 sequence (DNA): TGCAGCGTTGACCAGGGGGCGGGAAGCACAGATACGCAGTATTTT. This encodes CSVDQGAGSTDTQYF.

This clonotype was recorded many times. The chain has TRBV18 and TRBJ2-7, with TRBD2 matching over 12 bases. The CDR3 is 15 residues long. From germline, CDR1 is KGHSH and CDR2 LQKENI. Trimming cost V 5 bases and J 1 base; bases outside gene matches: 3. The CDR3: CASSSGLAGSYEQYF. The CDR3 nucleotides are TGTGCCAGCTCATCAGGACTAGCGGGGTCCTACGAGCAGTACTTC. Full variable domain (rest looked up from reference TRBV18 and TRBJ2-7): NAGVMQNPRHLVRRRGQEARLRCSPMKGHSHVYWYRQLPEEGLKFMVYLQKENIIDESGMPKERFSAEFPKEGPSILRIQQVVRGDSAAYFCASSSGLAGSYEQYFGPGTRLTVT.

The table lists this clonotype with a few counts. This chain uses TRBV19 with TRBJ2-6, with D unresolved. The ends were cut back, 0 bases at V and 0 bases at J, with 3 bases in the middle. The CDR3 extends over 15 amino acids. Per germline, CDR1 LNHDA and CDR2 SQIVND (reference sequence). This CDR3 is CASSIEISGANVLTF. The DNA of the CDR3 is TGTGCCAGTAGTATAGAGATCTCTGGGGCCAACGTCCTGACTTTC. The full variable domain, its missing parts supplied by reference TRBV19 and TRBJ2-6, is DGGITQSPKYLFRKEGQNVTLSCEQNLNHDAMYWYRQDPGQGLRLIYYSQIVNDFQKGDIAEGYSVSREKKESFPLTVTSAQKNPTAFYLCASSIEISGANVLTFGAGSRLTVL.

This clonotype was seen only a few times. This rearrangement joins TRBV18 to TRBJ1-1; 8 nucleotides line up with TRBD1. The V segment lost 1 base and the J segment 3 bases; nucleotides outside the gene matches: 10. The germline CDR1 and CDR2 sequences are KGHSH and LQKENI. The CDR3 is made up of 17 amino acids. The CDR3 loop is CASSPQNNRGKDTEAFF. The CDR3 coding sequence is TGTGCCAGCTCACCACAGAACAACAGGGGGAAGGACACTGAAGCTTTCTTT.

This chain joins TRBV6-5 and TRBJ2-2; possible D gene TRBD1, 6 bases. V was shortened by 1 base and J by 1 base, with 25 bases between the two germline ends. CDR3 length: 21 residues. Per germline, CDR1 MNHEY and CDR2 SVGAGI. The CDR3 reads CASSYFWSNLGTTQNTGELFF. The CDR3 coding sequence is TGTGCCAGCAGTTACTTCTGGAGTAACTTGGGGACAACCCAGAACACCGGGGAGCTGTTTTTT.

This clonotype was recorded at least ten times. This chain uses TRBV5-4 with TRBJ2-1, with TRBD2 matching 11 bases. Germline V CDR1 and CDR2: SGHNT, YYREEE (reference sequence). The CDR3 is 15 amino acids. Losses at the gene ends were 1 base for V and 7 bases for J; bases not matched to a gene: 4. This CDR3 is CASSLPLAGGNEQFF. CDR3 nucleotide sequence: TGTGCCAGCAGCTTGCCGCTAGCGGGAGGTAATGAGCAGTTCTTC. The whole variable domain, filled in from reference TRBV5-4 and TRBJ2-1, reads ETGVTQSPTHLIKTRGQQVTLRCSSQSGHNTVSWYQQALGQGPQFIFQYYREEENGRGNFPPRFSGLQFPNYSSELNVNALELDDSALYLCASSLPLAGGNEQFFGPGTRLTVL.

This clonotype was counted a few times. The chain couples TRBV4-3 to TRBJ2-3, with 7 bases identical to TRBD1. The CDR3 extends over 15 amino acids. V shed 0 bases and J 7 bases; nucleotides not matched to a gene: 7. Germline loops: CDR1 LGHNA, CDR2 YSLEER. CDR3 nucleotides: TGCGCCAGCAGCCAAGAGGGACAGAATACGAATACGCAGTATTTT. Protein product: CASSQEGQNTNTQYF.